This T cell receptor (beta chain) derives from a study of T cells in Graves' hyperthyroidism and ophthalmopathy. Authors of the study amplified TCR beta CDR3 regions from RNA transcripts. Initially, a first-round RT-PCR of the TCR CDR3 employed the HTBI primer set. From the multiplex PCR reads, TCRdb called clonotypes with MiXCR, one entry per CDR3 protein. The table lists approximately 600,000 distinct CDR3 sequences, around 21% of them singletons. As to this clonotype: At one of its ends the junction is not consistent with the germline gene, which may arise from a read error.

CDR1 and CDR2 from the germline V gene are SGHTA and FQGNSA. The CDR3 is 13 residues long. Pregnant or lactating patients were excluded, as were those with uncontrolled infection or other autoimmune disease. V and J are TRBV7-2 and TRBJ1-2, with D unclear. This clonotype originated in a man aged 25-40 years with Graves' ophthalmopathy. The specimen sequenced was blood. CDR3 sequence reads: CAGRSRIGYGYTF. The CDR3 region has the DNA TGTGCCGGCAGGTCCCGGATCGGCTATGGCTACACCTTC.